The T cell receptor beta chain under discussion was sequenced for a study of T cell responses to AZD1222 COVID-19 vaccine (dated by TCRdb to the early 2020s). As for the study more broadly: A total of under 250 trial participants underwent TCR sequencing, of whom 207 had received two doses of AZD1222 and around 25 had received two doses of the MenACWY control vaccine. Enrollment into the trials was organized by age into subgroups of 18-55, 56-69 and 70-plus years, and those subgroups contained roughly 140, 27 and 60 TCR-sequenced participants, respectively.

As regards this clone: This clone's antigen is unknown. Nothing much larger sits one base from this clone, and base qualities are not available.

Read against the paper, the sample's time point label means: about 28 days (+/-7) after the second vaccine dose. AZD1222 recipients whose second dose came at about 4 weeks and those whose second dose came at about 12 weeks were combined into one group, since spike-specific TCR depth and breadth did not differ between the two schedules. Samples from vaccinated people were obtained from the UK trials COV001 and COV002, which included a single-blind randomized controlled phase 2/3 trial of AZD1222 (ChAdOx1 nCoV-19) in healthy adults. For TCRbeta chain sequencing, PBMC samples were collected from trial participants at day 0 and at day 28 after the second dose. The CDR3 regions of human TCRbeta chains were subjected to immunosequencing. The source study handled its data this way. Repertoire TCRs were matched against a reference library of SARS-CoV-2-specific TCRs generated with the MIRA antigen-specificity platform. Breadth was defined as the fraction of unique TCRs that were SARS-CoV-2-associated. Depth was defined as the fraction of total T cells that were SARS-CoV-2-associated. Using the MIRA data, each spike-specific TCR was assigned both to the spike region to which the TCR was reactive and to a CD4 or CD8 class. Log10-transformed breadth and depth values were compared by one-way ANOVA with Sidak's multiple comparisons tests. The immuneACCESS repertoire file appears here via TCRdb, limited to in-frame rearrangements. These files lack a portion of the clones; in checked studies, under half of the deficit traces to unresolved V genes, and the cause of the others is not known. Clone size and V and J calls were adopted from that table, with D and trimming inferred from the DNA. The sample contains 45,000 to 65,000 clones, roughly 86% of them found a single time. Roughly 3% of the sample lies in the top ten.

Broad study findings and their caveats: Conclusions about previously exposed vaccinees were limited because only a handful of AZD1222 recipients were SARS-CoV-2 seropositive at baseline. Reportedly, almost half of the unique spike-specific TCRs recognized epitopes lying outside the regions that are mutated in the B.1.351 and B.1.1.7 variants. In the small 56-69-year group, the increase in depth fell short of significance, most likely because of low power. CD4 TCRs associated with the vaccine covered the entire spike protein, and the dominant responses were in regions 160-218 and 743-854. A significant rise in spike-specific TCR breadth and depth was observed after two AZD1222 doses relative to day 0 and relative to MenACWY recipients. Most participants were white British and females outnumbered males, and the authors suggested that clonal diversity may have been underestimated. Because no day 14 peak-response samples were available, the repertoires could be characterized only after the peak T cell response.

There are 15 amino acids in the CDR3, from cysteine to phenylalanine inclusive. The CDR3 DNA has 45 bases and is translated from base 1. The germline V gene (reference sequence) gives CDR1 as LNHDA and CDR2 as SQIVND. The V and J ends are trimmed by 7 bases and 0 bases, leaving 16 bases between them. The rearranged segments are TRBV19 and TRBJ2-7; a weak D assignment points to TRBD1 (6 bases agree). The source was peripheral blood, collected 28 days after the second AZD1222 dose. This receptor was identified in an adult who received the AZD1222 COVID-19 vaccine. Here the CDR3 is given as CASTATGYGSYEQYF. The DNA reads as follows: TGTGCCAGTACCGCGACAGGATACGGCTCCTACGAGCAGTACTTC.